This T cell receptor beta chain was found in a study of CD8 T cells in Susac syndrome (dated by TCRdb to between 2019 and 2020). Background on the whole study: Among the Susac syndrome patients who were sequenced, clinically active disease was present in five or six and clinical remission was observed in roughly eight. Whether CD8+ T cell activation and differentiation in Susac syndrome was antigen driven was tested using repertoire sequencing. At blood withdrawal, Susac syndrome patients were either therapy-naive, taking corticosteroids (in some cases with IVIg as well), or taking IVIg alone.

This clonotype was detected once. The target of this receptor is not known. Per-base quality was not reported, and no clone a single base away is much larger than it. One read alone makes for weak evidence. RNA was extracted with the RNeasy kit and about 0.45 to 1 ug was reverse transcribed using random hexamers. TCR beta CDR3 regions were amplified with the immunoSEQ multiplex PCR assay covering 54 Vbeta and 13 Jbeta segments. PCR amplification bias was corrected using a synthetic template baseline for primer optimization and computational correction. For the original study's pipeline: Reads were assigned to V, D and J genes according to IMGT and analyzed in immunoSEQ Analyzer, with only productive sequences retained. Clonality was calculated as one minus the Shannon entropy normalized by log2 of the number of productive unique sequences. Public and private clones were assessed among the 100 most prevalent clones of each patient and control. Susac-specific clones were defined as absent from healthy and MS cohorts, approximately 1,000 published viral clones and other ImmuneACCESS disease sequences. The public sequencing data were trimmed at Q25 with fastp and processed into clonotypes with MiXCR by TCRdb, which kept only in-frame beta chains. Each CDR3 protein appears once, grouped with its most common genes and DNA. TCRdb, rather than the study authors, made the V and J calls. This sample lists about 200,000 distinct CDR3 sequences; around nine tenths were detected once. Of the sample, around 0.085% falls within the top ten clones.

Peripheral blood CD8+ and CD4+ T cells from healthy donors, Susac syndrome patients and multiple sclerosis patients were profiled using high-throughput TCR beta sequencing. The Susac syndrome patients fulfilled recently defined diagnostic criteria for definite or probable disease. Bulk CD8+ and CD4+ T cells were purified magnetically by negative isolation, whereas CD8+ TEMRA cells were enriched by FACS. Blood was collected in EDTA tubes and processed within 24 hours, with PBMCs isolated through density gradient centrifugation. PBMCs intended for TCR sequencing were cryopreserved in liquid nitrogen and were subsequently thawed in a 37 degrees C water bath. The sorted or isolated CD4+, CD8+ and CD8+ TEMRA cells had a purity of 90% or higher. V is shortened by 3 bases, J by 2 bases, and the region joining them spans 11 bases. The CDR3 runs 15 amino acids, cysteine and phenylalanine included. Of the read, only the CDR3 DNA is kept; its 45 bases are in frame from base 1.

What the work shows at the level of the full study, not this receptor alone: The number of individuals in the TCR sequencing and HLA analysis was recognized as being relatively small. In patients with Susac syndrome, the CD4+ T cell repertoire showed no detectable clonal expansion.

The material sequenced was CD4+ T cells from PBMCs. The source of this sequence is a human donor with Susac syndrome. The chain couples TRBV12-3 or TRBV12-4 to TRBJ1-5; the D gene is perhaps TRBD1, on 6 matching bases. CDR3 region: CASSLGAPGNQPQHF. At the DNA level, the sequence is TGTGCCAGCAGTTTGGGGGCGCCCGGCAATCAGCCCCAGCATTTT.